This T cell receptor beta chain originates from a study of regulatory T cells in long-lasting Graves disease. Study-level points and caveats: Patients whose Graves' disease persisted exhibited lower TCR diversity than those newly diagnosed.

In regard to this clonotype: What it binds is not known. A much larger clone differs from this one at a single base, so this may be a read error.

CDR1 is MNHEY and CDR2 is SMNVEV in the germline V gene (reference sequence). CDR3 length equals 13 residues. V lost 6 bases, J lost 6 bases, and 15 bases lay in between. The sample's time point: newly diagnosed GD, antithyroid drugs for less than 3 months. TCR sequences were obtained from RNA taken from PBMCs. Assembly of TCR beta libraries relied on iRepertoire HTBI primers together with Arm-PCR of CDR3 regions. TCRdb processed the multiplex PCR reads anew with MiXCR; each CDR3 protein has one entry. The sample lists under 450,000 distinct CDR3 sequences; under 20% were seen once. The sample was also reused in another study, on T cells in Graves' hyperthyroidism and ophthalmopathy. That paper adds: First-round RT-PCR of the TCR CDR3 relied on the HTBI primer set.

This sequence joins TRBV27 and TRBJ2-7; D is possibly TRBD2 (6 bases). The receptor was derived from a woman aged 18 to 35 with Graves disease. Sequenced here: peripheral blood mononuclear cells (PBMCs), sampled at new diagnosis, from a patient treated with antithyroid drugs. The CDR3 nucleotides are TGTGCCAGCAGCCCCCGGGGGTGGTGCGAGCAGTACTTC. It is translated as CASSPRGWCEQYF.